Below, 27 T cell receptor beta chains from the same sample are listed, as sequenced in a study of blood T cells in healthy people across ages. A sample-barcoded 5' primer and a J-beta primer mix were used in a second PCR of roughly 7 to 11 cycles. TCRdb used MiXCR to reprocess the 5' RACE reads, holding one entry per CDR3 protein. The table has hundreds of thousands of distinct CDR3 sequences, under 45% seen once. Material: blood. Receptors originate from a man in his 60s in good health.

V is TRBV7-6 and J is TRBJ2-1; 7 nucleotides align to TRBD1. Trimming at V came to 1 base and at J to 7 bases, leaving 10 bases not matched to a gene. The CDR3 loop spans 16 amino acids. Germline V CDR1 and CDR2: SGHVS, FNYEAQ. CDR3 sequence reads: CASSLGPGTDVNEQFF. In nucleotides, the CDR3 is TGTGCCAGCAGCTTAGGGCCTGGGACAGATGTAAATGAGCAGTTCTTC.

A word on this clonotype: Just one base apart from a much larger clone, this may be a read error. This chain connects TRBV4-3 to TRBJ2-1; 12 nucleotides agree with TRBD2. The CDR3 has 16 residues. Per the germline V gene, CDR1 is LGHNA and CDR2 is YSLEER. This CDR3 is CANSQDPSGGVRKQFF. The CDR3, as DNA: TGCGCCAACAGCCAAGATCCTAGCGGGGGGGTAAGGAAGCAGTTCTTC.

The CDR3, as DNA: TGTGCCAGCAGCCCACTGGGACGGGGCCTTAGTGGTGAGCAGTTCTTC. Translation: CASSPLGRGLSGEQFF. The V gene is TRBV9, the J gene TRBJ2-1; D may match TRBD1 or TRBD2 (5 bases each). CDR3 length equals 16 residues. Trimming left V 4 bases short and J 9 bases short, with 23 bases between. Germline CDR1 SGDLS, CDR2 YYNGEE.

V is TRBV5-1 and J is TRBJ2-5; 7 bases are a match to TRBD2. The DNA end favors TRBJ2-7, so the J call may be wrong. The CDR3 is made up of 14 amino acids. The germline gives CDR1 SGHRS, CDR2 YFSETQ. The CDR3 reads CASSQTAGTYEQYF. The CDR3 nucleotides read TGCGCCAGCAGCCAGACAGCGGGGACCTACGAGCAGTACTTC.

The rearrangement links TRBV12-3 or TRBV12-4 to TRBJ2-3, with D perhaps matching TRBD1 or TRBD2 (5 bases each). The CDR3 spans 14 residues. V gave up 6 bases and J gave up 0 bases, with 10 bases separating them. For the CDR3, the DNA is TGTGCCAGCAGGGTCAGGGAGAGCACAGATACGCAGTATTTT. This sequence encodes CASRVRESTDTQYF.

In its sample, this clonotype was seen a few times. V gene TRBV6-2 or TRBV6-3 combines with J gene TRBJ2-7, with D tentatively TRBD1 (5 bases). This CDR3 region has 13 residues. From germline, CDR1 is MNHEY and CDR2 SVGEGT. Trimming pared 4 bases from V and 3 bases from J, leaving 10 bases between. CDR3 sequence: CASSFGHNYEQYF. The CDR3 nucleotides read TGTGCCAGCAGTTTCGGACATAACTACGAGCAGTACTTC.

This chain uses TRBV7-8 with TRBJ2-7; the match to TRBD2 covers 11 bases. This CDR3 spans 16 amino acids. Germline CDR1 SGHVS, CDR2 FQNEAQ. With 2 bases clipped from V and 2 bases from J, the junction kept 5 bases outside the gene matches. This CDR3 reads CASSLLLAGEAYEQYF. DNA of the CDR3: TGTGCCAGCAGCTTATTACTAGCGGGGGAGGCCTACGAGCAGTACTTC.

V is TRBV18 and J is TRBJ1-5; perhaps TRBD1 as D (5 bases). Per the germline V gene, CDR1 is KGHSH and CDR2 is LQKENI. V shed 3 bases and J shed 6 bases, with 18 bases lying between them. The CDR3 runs 16 residues. The CDR3 region is CASSPQAPGGGQPQHF. The CDR3 DNA reads as TGTGCCAGCTCACCGCAGGCCCCTGGGGGGGGTCAGCCCCAGCATTTT.

This clonotype has more than one count but fewer than ten. The chain employs TRBV5-1 and TRBJ2-1, with a possible D match to TRBD1 (6 bases). CDR3 size: 15 residues. CDR1 is SGHRS and CDR2 is YFSETQ in the germline V gene. The germline V and J ends were trimmed by 1 base and 2 bases, with 10 bases remaining between them. In DNA form, the CDR3 reads TGCGCCAGCAGCTTGTTGGGACAAGCCTACAATGAGCAGTTCTTC. Translating gives CASSLLGQAYNEQFF.

The chain carries TRBV20-1 and TRBJ2-3; D may be TRBD1 (6 bases). Trimming took off 6 bases at V and 10 bases at J, with 14 bases between the two ends. This CDR3 comprises 11 residues. Per the germline V gene, CDR1 is DFQATT and CDR2 is SNEGSKA (reference sequence). Here the CDR3 reads CSARGIGSQYF. In DNA, the CDR3 is TGCAGTGCCAGGGGAATCGGTTCGCAGTATTTT.

V usage is TRBV29-1 and J usage is TRBJ1-2, with 7 bases aligning to TRBD1. Germline V gene lookup returns CDR1 SQVTM and CDR2 ANQGSEA. Trimming at V came to 7 bases and at J to 4 bases, leaving 9 bases not matched to a gene. The CDR3 is 13 residues long. CDR3 sequence (DNA): TGCAGCGGGATAAGACAGGGAGGCTATGGCTACACCTTC. It codes for CSGIRQGGYGYTF.

This clonotype was recorded a few times. V and J are TRBV11-2 and TRBJ2-7; D is uncertain. CDR1 and CDR2 from the germline V gene are SGHAT and FQNNGV. Trimming shortened V by 2 bases and J by 3 bases, and 5 bases separated the two germline ends. This CDR3 has 12 amino acids. The CDR3 reads CASSLHDYEQYF. The CDR3, as DNA: TGTGCCAGCAGCTTACATGACTACGAGCAGTACTTC.

This clonotype came up once. The CDR3 nucleotides are TGCGCCAGCAGCCGGATTTCAGGGTGGGGTCAAGACGAGCAGTACTTC. Its protein is CASSRISGWGQDEQYF. The chain couples TRBV4-3 to TRBJ2-7, with a weak D call TRBD1 (5 bases). Trimming left V 4 bases short and J 5 bases short, with 21 bases between. This CDR3 is built from 16 residues. Germline values: CDR1 LGHNA, CDR2 YSLEER.

This clonotype was counted a few times. Its ends do not fully match the called genes, so a read error is possible. The chain employs TRBV4-3 and TRBJ2-3; 9 bases align to TRBD1. Germline-derived CDR1 and CDR2 are LGHNA and YSLEER. The CDR3 runs 17 residues. CDR3 amino acids: CASSQLTWDRDTDTQYF. In DNA, the CDR3 is TGCGCCAGTAGCCAACTGACCTGGGACAGGGACACAGATACGCAGTATTTT.

The rearrangement links TRBV7-2 to TRBJ2-7; maybe TRBD2 (5 bases). Trimming took 0 bases from V and 0 from J, leaving 9 bases between them. This CDR3 has 15 amino acids. The germline V gene has CDR1 SGHTA and CDR2 FQGNSA. The CDR3 is CASSLAPGNSYEQYF. In DNA form, the CDR3 reads TGTGCCAGCAGCTTAGCCCCGGGGAACTCCTACGAGCAGTACTTC.

CDR3 in amino acids: CASSSGGGPNTEAFF. The DNA for the CDR3 is TGTGCCAGCAGTTCGGGGGGGGGCCCGAACACTGAAGCTTTCTTT. This rearrangement joins TRBV28 to TRBJ1-1; TRBD1 might be the D (6 bases). CDR1 is MDHEN and CDR2 is SYDVKM in the germline V gene. CDR3 length equals 15 residues. Trimming removed 4 bases from V and 1 base from J, with 13 bases in between.

Turning to this clonotype: The junction does not match germline at one end; this may be a read error. The chain uses TRBV12-3 or TRBV12-4 and TRBJ2-3; possible D gene TRBD2, 5 bases. This CDR3 is built from 14 residues. This CDR3 reads CASSSGWSIDTQYF. The CDR3 DNA reads as TGTGCCAGCAGTTCGGGATGGAGCATAGATACGCAGTATTTT.

This chain links TRBV20-1 with TRBJ2-4; 11 bases align to TRBD2. CDR3 size: 14 residues. Germline CDR1 reads DFQATT; CDR2 reads SNEGSKA (reference sequence). V was clipped by 2 bases and J by 4 bases; unmatched bases: 1. In nucleotides, the CDR3 is TGCAGTGCTAGATCTAGCGGGGGGAAAAACATTCAGTACTTC. This encodes CSARSSGGKNIQYF.

This clonotype was seen once. This chain uses TRBV4-2 with TRBJ2-4; perhaps TRBD1 as D (6 bases). In germline, CDR1 is LGHNA, CDR2 YNFKEQ. V was trimmed by 0 bases and J by 2 bases, leaving 17 bases between them. CDR3 length: 18 amino acids. The CDR3 coding sequence is TGTGCCAGCAGCCAAGATTCTGTCACTACAGGGACCAAAAACATTCAGTACTTC. It yields the protein CASSQDSVTTGTKNIQYF.

V is TRBV6-1 and J is TRBJ2-7; no definite D call. The CDR3 is made up of 15 amino acids. V lost 2 bases to trimming and J lost 3 bases, with 14 bases between them. Germline V gene sequence: CDR1 MNHNS, CDR2 SASEGT. The CDR3 DNA reads as TGTGCCAGCAGTGAACGTTCTGGTTGGTACTACGAGCAGTACTTC. Translating it yields CASSERSGWYYEQYF.

A single count supports this clonotype. This chain uses TRBV12-3 or TRBV12-4 with TRBJ1-4; D gene unclear. The CDR3 runs 14 residues. The V gene lost 4 bases and the J gene lost 0 bases, with 6 bases spanning the gap. The CDR3 region is CASSYGPTNEKLFF. The CDR3 nucleotides read TGTGCCAGCAGTTACGGACCAACTAATGAAAAACTGTTTTTT.

The CDR3 sequence: CASSSTARAEQFF. The CDR3 bases are TGTGCCAGCAGTTCAACAGCGCGGGCTGAGCAGTTCTTC. V is TRBV6-5 and J is TRBJ2-1, with D possibly being TRBD2 (5 bases). The V and J ends lost 4 bases and 9 bases respectively, with 13 bases between them. There are 13 residues in the CDR3. Germline V lookup: CDR1 MNHEY, CDR2 SVGAGI.

The chain employs TRBV20-1 and TRBJ2-7; 9 positions agree with TRBD1. The CDR3 extends over 14 amino acids. Per germline, CDR1 DFQATT and CDR2 SNEGSKA (reference sequence). V lost 5 bases to trimming and J lost 2 bases; unmatched junction nucleotides: 7. CDR3 sequence: CSAPDRGRAYEQYF. Written as DNA, the CDR3 is TGCAGTGCTCCGGACAGGGGCAGGGCCTACGAGCAGTACTTC.

In its sample, this clonotype was seen a few times. This sequence joins TRBV20-1 and TRBJ1-4; D is uncertain. V was pared by 3 bases and J by 8 bases, with 13 bases between. Germline V gene data show CDR1 as DFQATT and CDR2 as SNEGSKA (reference sequence). This CDR3 region has 13 residues. The CDR3 here is CSASSDTGEKLFF. The CDR3 nucleotides are TGCAGTGCTAGCAGTGACACGGGAGAAAAACTGTTTTTT.

At least ten counts were recorded for this clonotype. The chain couples TRBV20-1 to TRBJ2-5; D possibly matches TRBD1 or TRBD2 (5 bases each). The CDR3 is 12 residues long. Per germline, CDR1 DFQATT and CDR2 SNEGSKA (reference sequence). Trimming pared 6 bases from V and 1 base from J, leaving 9 bases between. CDR3 region: CSAFGGQETQYF. In DNA form, the CDR3 reads TGCAGTGCGTTTGGGGGCCAAGAGACCCAGTACTTC.

This clonotype was detected a few times. The chain has TRBV2 and TRBJ2-3; 14 bases agree with TRBD2. The CDR3 consists of 15 residues. After removal of 4 bases from V and 6 bases from J, the junction contained 3 bases not matched to a gene. Germline lookup yields CDR1 SNHLY and CDR2 FYNNEI. The CDR3 bases are TGTGCCAGCAGTGTCCGACTAGCGGGGGGGGATACGCAGTATTTT. Protein product: CASSVRLAGGDTQYF.

This clonotype occurred a few times. The chain carries TRBV12-3 or TRBV12-4 and TRBJ2-7; a weak D match, TRBD1 (7 bases). The CDR3 is 15 amino acids. V lost 0 bases to trimming and J lost 6 bases, with 15 bases between them. CDR3 sequence: CASSLANRGLGEQYF. The CDR3 region has the DNA TGTGCCAGCAGTTTAGCGAACAGGGGACTTGGCGAGCAGTACTTC.